This T cell receptor (beta chain) was documented in a study of shared T cell receptors in the human thymus. The table came from immunoSEQ multiplex PCR; TCRdb's copy has only in-frame clones and leaves some out. Here the sample spans under 700,000 clones, 75% to 85% being singletons. From germline, CDR1 is SGHRS and CDR2 YFSETQ. This CDR3 has 15 residues. The V end lost 0 bases, the J end lost 8 bases, and 14 bases lay between the germline ends. This clone showed up just once. This sample also belongs to another study, concerning human thymus T cells.

The rearrangement links TRBV5-1 to TRBJ1-4; no reliable D call. What was sequenced was thymocytes. The source is a boy younger than two with a congenital heart defect. CDR3 DNA sequence: TGCGCCAGCAGCTTGGTCCCGGGTGCGGCGGAAAAACTGTTTTTT. Its translation is CASSLVPGAAEKLFF.